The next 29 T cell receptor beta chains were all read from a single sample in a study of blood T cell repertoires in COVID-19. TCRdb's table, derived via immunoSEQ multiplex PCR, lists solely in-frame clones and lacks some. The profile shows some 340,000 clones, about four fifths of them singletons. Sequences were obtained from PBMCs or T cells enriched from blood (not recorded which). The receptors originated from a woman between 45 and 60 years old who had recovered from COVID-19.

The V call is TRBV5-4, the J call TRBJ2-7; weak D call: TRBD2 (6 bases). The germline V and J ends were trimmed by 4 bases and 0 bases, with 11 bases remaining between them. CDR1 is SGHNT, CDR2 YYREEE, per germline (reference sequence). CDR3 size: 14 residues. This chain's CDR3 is CASSRRDSSYEQYF. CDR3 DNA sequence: TGTGCCAGCAGCCGACGGGACTCCTCCTACGAGCAGTACTTC.

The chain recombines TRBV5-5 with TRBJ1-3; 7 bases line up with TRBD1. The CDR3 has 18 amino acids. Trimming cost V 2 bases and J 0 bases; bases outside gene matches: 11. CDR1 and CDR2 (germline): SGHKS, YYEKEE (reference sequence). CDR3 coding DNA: TGTGCCAGCAGCTTTCGGACGGGACAGACGATCTCTGGAAACACCATATATTTT. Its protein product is CASSFRTGQTISGNTIYF.

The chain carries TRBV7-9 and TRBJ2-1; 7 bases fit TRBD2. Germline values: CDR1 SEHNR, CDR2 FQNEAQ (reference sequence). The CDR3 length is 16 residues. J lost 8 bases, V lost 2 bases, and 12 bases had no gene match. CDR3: CASSLKTAGVDDEQFF. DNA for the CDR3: TGTGCCAGCAGCTTAAAGACGGCGGGAGTCGACGATGAGCAGTTCTTC.

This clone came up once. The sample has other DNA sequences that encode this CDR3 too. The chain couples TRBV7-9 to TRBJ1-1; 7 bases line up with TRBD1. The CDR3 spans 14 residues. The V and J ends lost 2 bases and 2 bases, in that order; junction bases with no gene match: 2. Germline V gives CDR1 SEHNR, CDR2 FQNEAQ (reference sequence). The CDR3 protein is CASSLQGGNTEAFF. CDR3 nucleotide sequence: TGTGCCAGCAGCTTACAGGGGGGAAACACTGAAGCTTTCTTT.

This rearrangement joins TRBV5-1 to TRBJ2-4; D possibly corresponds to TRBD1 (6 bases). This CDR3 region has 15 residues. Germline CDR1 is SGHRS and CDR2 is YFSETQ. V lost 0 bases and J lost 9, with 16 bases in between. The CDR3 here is CASSLGGQSSRIQYF. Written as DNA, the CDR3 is TGCGCCAGCAGCTTGGGGGGACAATCCTCACGCATTCAGTACTTC.

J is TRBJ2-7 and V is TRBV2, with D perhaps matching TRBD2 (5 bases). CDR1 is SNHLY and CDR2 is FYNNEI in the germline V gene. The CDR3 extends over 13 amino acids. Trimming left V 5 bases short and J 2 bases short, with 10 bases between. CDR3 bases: TGTGCCAGCAGTAGCGGCCCTACCTACGAGCAGTACTTC. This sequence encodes CASSSGPTYEQYF.

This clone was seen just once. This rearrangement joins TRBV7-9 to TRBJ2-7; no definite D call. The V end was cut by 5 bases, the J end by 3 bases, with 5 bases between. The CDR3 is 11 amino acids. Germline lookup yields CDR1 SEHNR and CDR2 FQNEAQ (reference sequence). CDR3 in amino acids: CASSQFYEQYF. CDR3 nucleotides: TGTGCCAGCAGCCAATTCTACGAGCAGTACTTC.

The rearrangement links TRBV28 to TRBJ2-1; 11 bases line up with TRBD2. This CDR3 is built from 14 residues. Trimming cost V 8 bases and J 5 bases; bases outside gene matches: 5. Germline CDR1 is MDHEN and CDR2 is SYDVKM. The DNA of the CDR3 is TGTGCCAGCGGGGGACTAGCGGTGAACAATGAGCAGTTCTTC. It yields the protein CASGGLAVNNEQFF.

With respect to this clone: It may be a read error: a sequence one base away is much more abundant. The CDR3: CASSPGSVYGYTF. CDR3 nucleotide sequence: TGTGCCAGCAGCCCCGGGTCCGTCTATGGCTACACCTTC. The chain has TRBV7-9 and TRBJ1-2; D gene unclear. Germline-derived CDR1 and CDR2 are SEHNR and FQNEAQ (reference sequence). The CDR3 totals 13 residues. V was cut by 5 bases and J by 4 bases, with 11 bases left in between.

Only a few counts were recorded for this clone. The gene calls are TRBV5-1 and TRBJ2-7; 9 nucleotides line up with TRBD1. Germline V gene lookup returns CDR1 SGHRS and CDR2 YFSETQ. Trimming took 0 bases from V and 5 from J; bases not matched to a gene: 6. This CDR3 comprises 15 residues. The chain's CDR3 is CASSLEGQGTHEQYF. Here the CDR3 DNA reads TGCGCCAGCAGCTTGGAGGGACAGGGAACCCACGAGCAGTACTTC.

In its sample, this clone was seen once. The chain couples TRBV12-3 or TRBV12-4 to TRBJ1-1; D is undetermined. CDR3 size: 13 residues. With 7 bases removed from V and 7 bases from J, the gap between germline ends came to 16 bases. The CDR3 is CASMLTNTGEAFF. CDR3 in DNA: TGTGCCAGCATGCTGACCAATACGGGTGAAGCTTTCTTT.

In DNA form, the CDR3 reads TGTGCCAGCAGTCGAGGGCACGATAATGAAAAACTGTTTTTT. Its translation is CASSRGHDNEKLFF. The chain recombines TRBV7-2 with TRBJ1-4; unclear D gene. The CDR3 is made up of 14 amino acids. Trimming left V 6 bases short and J 4 bases short, with 12 bases between. Per germline, CDR1 SGHTA and CDR2 FQGNSA.

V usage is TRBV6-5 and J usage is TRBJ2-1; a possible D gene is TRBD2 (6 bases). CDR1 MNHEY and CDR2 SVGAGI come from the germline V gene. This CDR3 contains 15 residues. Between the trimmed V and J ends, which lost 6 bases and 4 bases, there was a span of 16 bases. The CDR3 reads CASSRSGPNYNEQFF. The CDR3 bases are TGTGCCAGCAGCCGCAGCGGGCCTAATTACAATGAGCAGTTCTTC.

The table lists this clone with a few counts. The CDR3 DNA reads TGTGCCAGCAGCTTAAGTAGTGGAAACACCATATATTTT. Translated, it gives CASSLSSGNTIYF. The chain employs TRBV7-8 and TRBJ1-3; D is undetermined. The germline V gene has CDR1 SGHVS and CDR2 FQNEAQ. V was shortened by 2 bases and J by 3 bases, with 5 bases between the two germline ends. The length of the CDR3 is 13 residues.

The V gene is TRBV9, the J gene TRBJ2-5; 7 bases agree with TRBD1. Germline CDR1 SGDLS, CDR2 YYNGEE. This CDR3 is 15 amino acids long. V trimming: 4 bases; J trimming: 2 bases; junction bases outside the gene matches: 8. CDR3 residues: CASSPPTGLQETQYF. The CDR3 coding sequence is TGTGCCAGCAGCCCACCGACAGGGCTGCAAGAGACCCAGTACTTC.

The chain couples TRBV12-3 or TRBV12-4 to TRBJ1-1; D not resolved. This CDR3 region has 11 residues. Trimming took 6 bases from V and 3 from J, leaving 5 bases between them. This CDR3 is CASRGDTEAFF. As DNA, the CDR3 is TGTGCCAGCAGGGGCGACACTGAAGCTTTCTTT.

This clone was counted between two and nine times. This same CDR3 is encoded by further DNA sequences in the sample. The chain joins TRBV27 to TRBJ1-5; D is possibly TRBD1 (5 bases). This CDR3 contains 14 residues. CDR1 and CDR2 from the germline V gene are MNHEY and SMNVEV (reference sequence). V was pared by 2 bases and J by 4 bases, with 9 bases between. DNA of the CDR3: TGTGCCAGCAGTTTACAGGGAGGTAATCAGCCCCAGCATTTT. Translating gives CASSLQGGNQPQHF.

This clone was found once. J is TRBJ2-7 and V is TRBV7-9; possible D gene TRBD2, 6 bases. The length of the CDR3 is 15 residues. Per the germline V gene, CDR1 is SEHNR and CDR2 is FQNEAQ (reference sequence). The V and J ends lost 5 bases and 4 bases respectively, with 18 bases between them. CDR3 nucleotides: TGTGCCAGCAGCCCTTCGGCCGGGAGTTTTTACGAGCAGTACTTC. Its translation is CASSPSAGSFYEQYF. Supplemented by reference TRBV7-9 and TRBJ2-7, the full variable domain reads DTGVSQNPRHKITKRGQNVTFRCDPISEHNRLYWYRQTLGQGPEFLTYFQNEAQLEKSRLLSDRFSAERPKGSFSTLEIQRTEQGDSAMYLCASSPSAGSFYEQYFGPGTRLTVT.

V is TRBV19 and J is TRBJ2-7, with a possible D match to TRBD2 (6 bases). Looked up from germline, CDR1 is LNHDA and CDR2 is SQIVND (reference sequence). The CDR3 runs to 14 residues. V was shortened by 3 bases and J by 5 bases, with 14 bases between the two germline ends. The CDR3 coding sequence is TGTGCCAGTAGTATCCTCGGAGGGCTAGACGAGCAGTACTTC. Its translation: CASSILGGLDEQYF.

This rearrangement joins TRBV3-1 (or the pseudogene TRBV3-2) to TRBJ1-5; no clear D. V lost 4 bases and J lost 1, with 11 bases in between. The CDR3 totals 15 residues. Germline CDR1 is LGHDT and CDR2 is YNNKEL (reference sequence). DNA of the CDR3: TGTGCCAGCAGCCCGCTTGGCGGGAGCAATCAGCCCCAGCATTTT. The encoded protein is CASSPLGGSNQPQHF.

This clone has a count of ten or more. The chain's CDR3 is CASSKHLQKGADTQYF. The CDR3, as DNA: TGTGCCAGCAGCAAACATCTGCAGAAAGGGGCAGATACGCAGTATTTT. The rearrangement joins TRBV21-1 to TRBJ2-3; TRBD1 is taken as the D call from the table, unchecked against the DNA. TRBV21-1 is marked as a pseudogene. CDR3 length: 16 amino acids.

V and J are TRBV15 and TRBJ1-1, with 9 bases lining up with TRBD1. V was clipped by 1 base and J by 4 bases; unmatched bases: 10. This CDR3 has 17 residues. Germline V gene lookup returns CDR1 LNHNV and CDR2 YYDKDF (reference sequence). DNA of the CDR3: TGTGCCACCAGCAGAGGCCCGGGACAGGGCGGGGGCACTGAAGCTTTCTTT. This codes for CATSRGPGQGGGTEAFF. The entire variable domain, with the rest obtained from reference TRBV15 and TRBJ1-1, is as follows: DAMVIQNPRYQVTQFGKPVTLSCSQTLNHNVMYWYQQKSSQAPKLLFHYYDKDFNNEADTPDNFQSRRPNTSFCFLDIRSPGLGDTAMYLCATSRGPGQGGGTEAFFGQGTRLTVV.

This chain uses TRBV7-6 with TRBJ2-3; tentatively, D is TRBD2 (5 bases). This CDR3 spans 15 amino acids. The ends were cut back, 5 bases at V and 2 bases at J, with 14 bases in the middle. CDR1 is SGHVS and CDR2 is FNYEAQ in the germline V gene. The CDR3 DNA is TGTGCCAGCAGCGTCACTAGGGCCTACACAGATACGCAGTATTTT. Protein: CASSVTRAYTDTQYF.

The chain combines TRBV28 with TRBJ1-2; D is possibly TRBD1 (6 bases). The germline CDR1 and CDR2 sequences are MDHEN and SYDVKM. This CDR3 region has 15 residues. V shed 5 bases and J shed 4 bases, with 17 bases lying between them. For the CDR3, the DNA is TGTGCCAGCAGTACCCTCTCAGGGGAAACCTATGGCTACACCTTC. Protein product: CASSTLSGETYGYTF.

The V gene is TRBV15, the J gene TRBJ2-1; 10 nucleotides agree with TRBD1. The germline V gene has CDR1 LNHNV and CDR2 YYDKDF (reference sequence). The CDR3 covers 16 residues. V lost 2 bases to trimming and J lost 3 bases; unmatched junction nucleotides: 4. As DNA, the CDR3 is TGTGCCACCAGCAGAACCGGGACAGGGGACTACAATGAGCAGTTCTTC. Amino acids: CATSRTGTGDYNEQFF.

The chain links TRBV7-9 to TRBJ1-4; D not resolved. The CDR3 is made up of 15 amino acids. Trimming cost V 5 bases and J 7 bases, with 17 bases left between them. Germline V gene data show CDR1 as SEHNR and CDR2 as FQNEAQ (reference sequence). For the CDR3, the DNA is TGTGCCAGCAGCCCGTACAGCCGCGCGCCTGAAAAACTGTTTTTT. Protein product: CASSPYSRAPEKLFF.

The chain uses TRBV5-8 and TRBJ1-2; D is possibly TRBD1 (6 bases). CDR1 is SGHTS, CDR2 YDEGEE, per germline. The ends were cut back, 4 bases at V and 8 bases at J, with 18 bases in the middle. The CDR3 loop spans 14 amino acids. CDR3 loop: CASSLGGGSGGYTF. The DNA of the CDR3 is TGTGCCAGCAGCCTGGGTGGGGGCTCCGGCGGCTACACCTTC.

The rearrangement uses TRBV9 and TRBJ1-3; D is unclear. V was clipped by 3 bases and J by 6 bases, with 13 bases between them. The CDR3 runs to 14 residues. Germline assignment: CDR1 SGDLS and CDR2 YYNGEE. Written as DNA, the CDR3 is TGTGCCAGCAGCGGGGCAGGCGGGTCAAACACCATATATTTT. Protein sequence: CASSGAGGSNTIYF.

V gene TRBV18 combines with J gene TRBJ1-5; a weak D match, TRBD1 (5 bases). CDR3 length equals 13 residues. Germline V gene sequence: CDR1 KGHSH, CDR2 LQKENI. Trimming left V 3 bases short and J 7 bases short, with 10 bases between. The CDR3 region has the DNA TGTGCCAGCTCACCCCAGGGTAGCCAGCCCCAGCATTTT. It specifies CASSPQGSQPQHF.